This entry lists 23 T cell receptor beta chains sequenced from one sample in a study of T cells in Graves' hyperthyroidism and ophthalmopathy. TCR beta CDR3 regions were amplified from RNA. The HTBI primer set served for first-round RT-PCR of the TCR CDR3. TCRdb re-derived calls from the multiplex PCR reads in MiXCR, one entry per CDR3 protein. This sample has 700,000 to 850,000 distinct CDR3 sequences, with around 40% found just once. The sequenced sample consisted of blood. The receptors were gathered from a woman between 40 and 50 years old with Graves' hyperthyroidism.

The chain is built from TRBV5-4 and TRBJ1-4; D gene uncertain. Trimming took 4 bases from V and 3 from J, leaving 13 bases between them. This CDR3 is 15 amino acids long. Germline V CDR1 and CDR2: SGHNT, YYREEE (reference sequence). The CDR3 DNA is TGTGCCAGCAGCCCCCCTCGGGGTTCTAATGAAAAACTGTTTTTT. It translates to CASSPPRGSNEKLFF.

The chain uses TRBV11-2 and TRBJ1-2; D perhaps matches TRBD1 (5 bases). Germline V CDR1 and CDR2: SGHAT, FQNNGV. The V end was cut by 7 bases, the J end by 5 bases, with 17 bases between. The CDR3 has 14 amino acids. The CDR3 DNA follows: TGTGCCAGCAACCCGTATGGAGGGGCGTATGGCTACACCTTC. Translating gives CASNPYGGAYGYTF. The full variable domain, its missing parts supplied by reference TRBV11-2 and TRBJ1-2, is EAGVAQSPRYKIIEKRQSVAFWCNPISGHATLYWYQQILGQGPKLLIQFQNNGVVDDSQLPKDRFSAERLKGVDSTLKIQPAKLEDSAVYLCASNPYGGAYGYTFGSGTRLTVV.

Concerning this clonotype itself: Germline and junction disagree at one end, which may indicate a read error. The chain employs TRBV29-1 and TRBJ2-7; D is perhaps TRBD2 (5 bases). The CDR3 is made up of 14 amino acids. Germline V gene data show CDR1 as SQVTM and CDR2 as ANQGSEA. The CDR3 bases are TGCAGCGTTGACGACGGGGTCCCCTCCTACGGGCAGTACTTC. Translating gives CSVDDGVPSYGQYF.

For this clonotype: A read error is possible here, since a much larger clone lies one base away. CDR3 loop: CASSRGGEGAHGHTF. CDR3 sequence (DNA): TGTGCCAGCAGCCGAGGAGGGGAGGGGGCGCATGGCCACACCTTC. The chain combines TRBV7-9 with TRBJ1-2, with TRBD1 matching over 7 bases. Germline loops: CDR1 SEHNR, CDR2 FQNEAQ (reference sequence). The CDR3 runs 15 residues.

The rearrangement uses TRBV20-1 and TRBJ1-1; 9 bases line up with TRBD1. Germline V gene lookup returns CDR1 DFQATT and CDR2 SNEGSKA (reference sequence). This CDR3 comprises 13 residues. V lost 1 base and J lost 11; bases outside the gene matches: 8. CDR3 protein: CSARGQGEVAAFF. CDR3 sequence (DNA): TGCAGTGCTAGAGGACAGGGGGAGGTGGCGGCTTTCTTT.

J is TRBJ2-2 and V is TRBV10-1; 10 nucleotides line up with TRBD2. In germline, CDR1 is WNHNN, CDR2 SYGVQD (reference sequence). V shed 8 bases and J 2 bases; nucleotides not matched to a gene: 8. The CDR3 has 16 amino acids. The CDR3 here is CASGLIAGGNTGELFF. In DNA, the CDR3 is TGCGCCAGCGGTTTAATAGCGGGGGGTAACACCGGGGAGCTGTTTTTT.

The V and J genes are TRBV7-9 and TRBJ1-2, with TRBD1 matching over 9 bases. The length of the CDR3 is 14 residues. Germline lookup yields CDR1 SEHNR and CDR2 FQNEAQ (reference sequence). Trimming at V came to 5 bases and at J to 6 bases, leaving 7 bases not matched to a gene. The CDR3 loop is CASSHRDRADGYTF. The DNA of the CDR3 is TGTGCCAGCAGCCACCGGGACAGGGCAGATGGCTACACCTTC.

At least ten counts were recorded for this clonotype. CDR3 nucleotide sequence: TGTGCCAGCAGTCCAGGGGGCAGGGGTGACAAACTGTTTTTT. This sequence encodes CASSPGGRGDKLFF. This sequence joins TRBV12-3 or TRBV12-4 and TRBJ1-4, with 8 bases matching TRBD1. This CDR3 is 14 amino acids long. The V and J ends lost 5 bases and 11 bases, in that order; junction bases with no gene match: 10.

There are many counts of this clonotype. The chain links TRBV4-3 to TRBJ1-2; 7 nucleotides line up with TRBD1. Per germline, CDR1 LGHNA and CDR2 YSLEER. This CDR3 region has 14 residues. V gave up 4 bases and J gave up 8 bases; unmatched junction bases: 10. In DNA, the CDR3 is TGCGCCAGCAGCCCCCTTGACAGGGCGAGGGGCTACACCTTC. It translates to CASSPLDRARGYTF.

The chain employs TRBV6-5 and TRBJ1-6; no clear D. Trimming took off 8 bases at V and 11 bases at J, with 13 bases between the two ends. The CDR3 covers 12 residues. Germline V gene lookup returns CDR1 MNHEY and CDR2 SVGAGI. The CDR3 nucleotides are TGTGCCAGCGGGGATCCGGCGGCACCCCTCCACTTT. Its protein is CASGDPAAPLHF.

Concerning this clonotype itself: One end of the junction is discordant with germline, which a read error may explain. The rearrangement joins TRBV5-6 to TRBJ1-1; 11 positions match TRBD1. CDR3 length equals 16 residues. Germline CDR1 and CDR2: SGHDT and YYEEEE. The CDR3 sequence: CASSLNRDRGYTEAFF. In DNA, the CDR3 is TGTGCCAGCAGTTTAAACCGGGACAGGGGGTACACTGAAGCCTTCTTT.

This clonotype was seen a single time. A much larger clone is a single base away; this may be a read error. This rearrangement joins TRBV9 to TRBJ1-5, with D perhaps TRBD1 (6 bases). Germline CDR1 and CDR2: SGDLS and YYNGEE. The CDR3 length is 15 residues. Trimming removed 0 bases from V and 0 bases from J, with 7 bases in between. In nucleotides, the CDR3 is TGTGCCAGCAGCGTAGAGGGGGATAGCAATCAGCCCCAGCATTTT. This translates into CASSVEGDSNQPQHF.

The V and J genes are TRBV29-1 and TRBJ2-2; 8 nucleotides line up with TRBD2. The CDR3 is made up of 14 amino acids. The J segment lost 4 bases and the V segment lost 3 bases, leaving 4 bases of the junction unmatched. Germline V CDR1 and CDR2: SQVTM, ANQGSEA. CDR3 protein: CSVEPSGFTGELFF. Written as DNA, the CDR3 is TGCAGCGTTGAGCCTAGCGGGTTCACCGGGGAGCTGTTTTTT.

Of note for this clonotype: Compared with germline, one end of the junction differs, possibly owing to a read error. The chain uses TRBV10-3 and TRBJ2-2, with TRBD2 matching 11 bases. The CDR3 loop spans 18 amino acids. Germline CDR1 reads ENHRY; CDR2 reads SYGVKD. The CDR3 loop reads CASSQGLAVAEDTGEPFF. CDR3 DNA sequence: TGTGCCAGCAGTCAGGGACTAGCGGTCGCGGAGGACACCGGGGAGCCGTTTTTT.

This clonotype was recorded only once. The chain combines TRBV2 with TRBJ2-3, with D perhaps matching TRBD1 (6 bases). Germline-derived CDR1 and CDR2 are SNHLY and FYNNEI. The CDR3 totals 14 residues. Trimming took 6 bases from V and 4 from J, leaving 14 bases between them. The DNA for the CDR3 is TGTGCCAGCAGCGATCCCACAGGGTCAGATACGCAGTATTTT. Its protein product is CASSDPTGSDTQYF.

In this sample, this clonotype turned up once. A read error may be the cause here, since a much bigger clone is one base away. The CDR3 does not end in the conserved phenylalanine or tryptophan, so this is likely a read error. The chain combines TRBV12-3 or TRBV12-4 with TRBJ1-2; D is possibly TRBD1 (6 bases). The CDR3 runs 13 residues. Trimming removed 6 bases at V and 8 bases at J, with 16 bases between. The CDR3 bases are TGTGCCAGCAGCAGTTTACCAGGGGAGGGCTACACCCTC. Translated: CASSSLPGEGYTL.

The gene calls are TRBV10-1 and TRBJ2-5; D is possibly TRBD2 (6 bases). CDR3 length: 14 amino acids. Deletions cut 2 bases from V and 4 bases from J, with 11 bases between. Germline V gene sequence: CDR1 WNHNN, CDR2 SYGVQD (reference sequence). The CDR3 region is CASSEAEGRETQYF. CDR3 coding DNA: TGCGCCAGCAGTGAGGCGGAGGGGAGAGAGACCCAGTACTTC.

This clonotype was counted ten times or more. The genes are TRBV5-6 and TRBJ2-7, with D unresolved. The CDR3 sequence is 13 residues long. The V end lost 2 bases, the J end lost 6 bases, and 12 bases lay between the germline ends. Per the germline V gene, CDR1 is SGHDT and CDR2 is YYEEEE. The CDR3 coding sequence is TGTGCCAGCAGCTTCCACCGGACGGGCGAGCAGTACTTC. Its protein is CASSFHRTGEQYF.

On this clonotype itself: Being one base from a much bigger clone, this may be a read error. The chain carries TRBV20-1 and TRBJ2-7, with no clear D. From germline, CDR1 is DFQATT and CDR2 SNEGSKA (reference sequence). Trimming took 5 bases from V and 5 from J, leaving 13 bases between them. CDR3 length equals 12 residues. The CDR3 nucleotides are TGCAGTGCTCTAAGTCTTCTGGACGAGCAGTACTTC. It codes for CSALSLLDEQYF.

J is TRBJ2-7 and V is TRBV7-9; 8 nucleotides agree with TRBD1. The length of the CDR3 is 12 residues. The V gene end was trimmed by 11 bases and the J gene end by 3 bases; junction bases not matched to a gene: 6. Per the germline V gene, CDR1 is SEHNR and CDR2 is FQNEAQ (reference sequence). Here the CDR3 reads CAWAGQGYEQYF. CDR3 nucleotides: TGTGCCTGGGCAGGACAGGGCTACGAGCAGTACTTC.

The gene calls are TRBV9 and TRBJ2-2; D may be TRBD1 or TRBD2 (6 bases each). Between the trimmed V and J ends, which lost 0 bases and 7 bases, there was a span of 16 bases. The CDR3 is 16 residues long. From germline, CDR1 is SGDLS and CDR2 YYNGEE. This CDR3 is CASSVDPGGGGGELFF. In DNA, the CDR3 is TGTGCCAGCAGCGTAGATCCAGGAGGAGGGGGCGGGGAGCTGTTTTTT. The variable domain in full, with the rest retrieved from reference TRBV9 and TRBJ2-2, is DSGVTQTPKHLITATGQRVTLRCSPRSGDLSVYWYQQSLDQGLQFLIQYYNGEERAKGNILERFSAQQFPDLHSELNLSSLELGDSALYFCASSVDPGGGGGELFFGEGSRLTVL.

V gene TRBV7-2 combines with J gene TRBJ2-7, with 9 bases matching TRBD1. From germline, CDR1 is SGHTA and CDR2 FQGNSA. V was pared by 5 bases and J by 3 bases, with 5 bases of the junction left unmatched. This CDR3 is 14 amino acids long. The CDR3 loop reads CASSRDRARYEQYF. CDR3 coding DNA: TGTGCCAGCAGCCGGGACAGGGCGCGCTACGAGCAGTACTTC. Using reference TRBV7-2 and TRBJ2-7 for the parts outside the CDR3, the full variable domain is GAGVSQSPSNKVTEKGKDVELRCDPISGHTALYWYRQSLGQGLEFLIYFQGNSAPDKSGLPSDRFSAERTGGSVSTLTIQRTQQEDSAVYLCASSRDRARYEQYFGPGTRLTVT.

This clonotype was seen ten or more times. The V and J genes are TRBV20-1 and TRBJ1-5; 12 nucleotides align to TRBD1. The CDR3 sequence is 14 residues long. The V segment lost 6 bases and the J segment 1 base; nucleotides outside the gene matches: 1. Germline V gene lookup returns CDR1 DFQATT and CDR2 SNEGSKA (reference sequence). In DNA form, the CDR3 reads TGCAGTGCAGGGACAGGGGGCAGCAATCAGCCCCAGCATTTT. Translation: CSAGTGGSNQPQHF.